This T cell receptor (beta chain) was recorded in a study of T cells in tumors after PD-1 blockade. Study as a whole: During anti-PD-1 treatment, some patients continued daily vismodegib 150 mg. Overall study findings and caveats: Most post-therapy expanded exhausted CD8+ clones were new, undetected before treatment.

The method was immunoSEQ multiplex PCR; TCRdb's version includes in-frame clones alone and lacks a portion of them. The sample contains 4,000 to 5,000 clones, around two thirds of which appear only once. The length of the CDR3 is 14 residues. Germline CDR1 ENHRY, CDR2 SYGVKD. V lost 7 bases, J lost 2 bases, and 15 bases lay in between. A remark on this clone: As yet, its antigen is unknown.

The sequence was obtained from a human donor with basal cell carcinoma. This sample comprised tumor tissue, obtained after anti-PD-1 treatment. This sequence joins TRBV10-3 and TRBJ2-7, with a tentative D call TRBD2 (5 bases). CDR3 loop: CAITPEGATYEQYF. The CDR3 DNA is TGTGCCATCACCCCCGAGGGCGCGACCTACGAGCAGTACTTC.